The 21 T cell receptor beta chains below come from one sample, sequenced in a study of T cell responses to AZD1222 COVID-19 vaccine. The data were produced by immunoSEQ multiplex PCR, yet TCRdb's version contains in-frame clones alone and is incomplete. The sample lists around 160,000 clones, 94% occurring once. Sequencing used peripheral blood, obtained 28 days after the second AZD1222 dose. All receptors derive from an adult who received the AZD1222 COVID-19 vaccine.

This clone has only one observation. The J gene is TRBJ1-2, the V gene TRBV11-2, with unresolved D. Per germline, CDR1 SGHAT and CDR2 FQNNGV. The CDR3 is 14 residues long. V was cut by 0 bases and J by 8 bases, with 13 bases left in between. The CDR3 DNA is TGTGCCAGCAGCTTAGAATCGGGGATTAGGGGCTACACCTTC. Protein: CASSLESGIRGYTF.

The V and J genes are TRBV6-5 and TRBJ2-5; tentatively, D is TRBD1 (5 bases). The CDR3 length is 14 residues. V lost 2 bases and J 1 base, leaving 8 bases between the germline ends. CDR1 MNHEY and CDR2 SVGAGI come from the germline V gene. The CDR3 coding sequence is TGTGCCAGCAGTTACGACAGATCCCAAGAGACCCAGTACTTC. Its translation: CASSYDRSQETQYF.

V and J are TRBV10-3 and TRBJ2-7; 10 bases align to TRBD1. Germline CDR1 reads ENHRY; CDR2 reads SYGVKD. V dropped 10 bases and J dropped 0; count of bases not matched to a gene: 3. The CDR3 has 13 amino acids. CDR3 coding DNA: TGTGCCAGCCGGGACAGGGGCTCCTACGAGCAGTACTTC. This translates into CASRDRGSYEQYF.

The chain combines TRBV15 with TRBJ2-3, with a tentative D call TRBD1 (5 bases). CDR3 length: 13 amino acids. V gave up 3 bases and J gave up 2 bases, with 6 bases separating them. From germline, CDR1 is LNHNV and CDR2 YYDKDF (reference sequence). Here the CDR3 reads CATSRGLTDTQYF. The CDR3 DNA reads TGTGCCACCAGCAGGGGGCTCACAGATACGCAGTATTTT.

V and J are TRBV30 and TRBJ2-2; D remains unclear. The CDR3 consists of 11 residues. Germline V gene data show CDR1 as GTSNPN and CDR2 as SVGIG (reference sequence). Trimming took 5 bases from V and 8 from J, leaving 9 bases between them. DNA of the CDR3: TGTGCCTGGGACACTACGGGGGAGCTGTTTTTT. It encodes CAWDTTGELFF. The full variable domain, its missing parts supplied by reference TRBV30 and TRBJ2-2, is SQTIHQWPATLVQPVGSPLSLECTVEGTSNPNLYWYRQAAGRGLQLLFYSVGIGQISSEVPQNLSASRPQDRQFILSSKKLLLSDSGFYLCAWDTTGELFFGEGSRLTVL.

Here the CDR3 DNA reads TGTGCCAGCAGTTACTCTATCGCGGGAGGGTTGAATACGCAGTATTTT. Translation: CASSYSIAGGLNTQYF. V usage is TRBV6-5 and J usage is TRBJ2-3; the match to TRBD2 covers 9 bases. The germline V gene encodes CDR1 MNHEY and CDR2 SVGAGI. Losses at the gene ends were 0 bases for V and 7 bases for J; bases not matched to a gene: 8. The length of the CDR3 is 16 residues.

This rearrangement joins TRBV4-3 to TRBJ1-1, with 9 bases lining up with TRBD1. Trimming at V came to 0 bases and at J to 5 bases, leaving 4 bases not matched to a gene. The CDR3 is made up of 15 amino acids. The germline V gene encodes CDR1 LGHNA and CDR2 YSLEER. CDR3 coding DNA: TGCGCCAGCAGCCAAGATGGGACAGGGAGGACTGAAGCTTTCTTT. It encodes CASSQDGTGRTEAFF.

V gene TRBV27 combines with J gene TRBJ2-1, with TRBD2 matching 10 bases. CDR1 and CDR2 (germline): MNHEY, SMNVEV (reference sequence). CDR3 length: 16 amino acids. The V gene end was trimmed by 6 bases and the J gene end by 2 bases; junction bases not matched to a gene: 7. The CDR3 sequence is CASRDQLAGPYNEQFF. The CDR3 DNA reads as TGTGCCAGCAGGGACCAACTAGCGGGACCCTACAATGAGCAGTTCTTC.

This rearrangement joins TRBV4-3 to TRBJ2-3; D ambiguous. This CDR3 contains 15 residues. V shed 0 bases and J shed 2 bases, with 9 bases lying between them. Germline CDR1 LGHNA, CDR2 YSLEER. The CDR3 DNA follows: TGCGCCAGCAGCCAAGATCCTAGTTCCACAGATACGCAGTATTTT. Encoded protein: CASSQDPSSTDTQYF.

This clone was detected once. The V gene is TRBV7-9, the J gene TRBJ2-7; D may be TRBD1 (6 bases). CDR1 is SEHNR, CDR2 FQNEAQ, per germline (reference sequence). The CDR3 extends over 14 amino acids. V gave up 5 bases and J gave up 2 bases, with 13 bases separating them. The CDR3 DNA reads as TGTGCCAGCAGCGCGCGGACAGCCCCCTACGAGCAGTACTTC. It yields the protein CASSARTAPYEQYF. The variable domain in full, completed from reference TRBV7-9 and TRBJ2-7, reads DTGVSQNPRHKITKRGQNVTFRCDPISEHNRLYWYRQTLGQGPEFLTYFQNEAQLEKSRLLSDRFSAERPKGSFSTLEIQRTEQGDSAMYLCASSARTAPYEQYFGPGTRLTVT.

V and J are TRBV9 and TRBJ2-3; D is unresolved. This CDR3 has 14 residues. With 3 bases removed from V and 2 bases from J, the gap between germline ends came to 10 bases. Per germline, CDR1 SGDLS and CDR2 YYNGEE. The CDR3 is CASSGEGVTDTQYF. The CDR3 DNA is TGTGCCAGCAGCGGAGAAGGTGTCACAGATACGCAGTATTTT.

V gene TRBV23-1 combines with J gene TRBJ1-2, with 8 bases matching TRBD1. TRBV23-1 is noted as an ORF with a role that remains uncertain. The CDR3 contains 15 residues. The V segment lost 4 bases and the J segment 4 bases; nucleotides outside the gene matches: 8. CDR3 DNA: TGCGCCAGCAGTCGCTTCGGACAGGGCGGCTATGGCTACACCTTC. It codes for CASSRFGQGGYGYTF.

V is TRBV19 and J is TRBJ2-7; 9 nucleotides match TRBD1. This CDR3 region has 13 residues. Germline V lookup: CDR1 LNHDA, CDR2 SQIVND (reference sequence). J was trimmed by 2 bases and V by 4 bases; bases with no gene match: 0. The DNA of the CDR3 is TGTGCCAGTAGTAGGGACAGGGCCTACGAGCAGTACTTC. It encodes CASSRDRAYEQYF.

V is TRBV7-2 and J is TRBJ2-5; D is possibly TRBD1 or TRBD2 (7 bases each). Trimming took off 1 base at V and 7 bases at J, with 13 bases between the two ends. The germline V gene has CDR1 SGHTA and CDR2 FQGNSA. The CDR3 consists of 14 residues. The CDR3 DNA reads TGTGCCAGCAGCTTAGACAGGGGCGGGGGGACCCAGTACTTC. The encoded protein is CASSLDRGGGTQYF.

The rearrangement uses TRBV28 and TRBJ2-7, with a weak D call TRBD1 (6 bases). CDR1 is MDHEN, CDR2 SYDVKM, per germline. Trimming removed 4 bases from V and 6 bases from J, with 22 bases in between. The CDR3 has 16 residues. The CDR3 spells CASSSGTSFFPGEQYF. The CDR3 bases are TGTGCCAGCAGTTCCGGGACAAGTTTTTTTCCCGGCGAGCAGTACTTC.

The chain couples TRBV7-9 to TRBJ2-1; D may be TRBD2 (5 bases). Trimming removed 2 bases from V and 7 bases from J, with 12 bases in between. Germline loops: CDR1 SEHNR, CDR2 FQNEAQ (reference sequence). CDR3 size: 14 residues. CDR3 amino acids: CASSLRGSGNEQFF. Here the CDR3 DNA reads TGTGCCAGCAGCTTACGCGGGTCCGGTAATGAGCAGTTCTTC. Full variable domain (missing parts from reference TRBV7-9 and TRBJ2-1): DTGVSQNPRHKITKRGQNVTFRCDPISEHNRLYWYRQTLGQGPEFLTYFQNEAQLEKSRLLSDRFSAERPKGSFSTLEIQRTEQGDSAMYLCASSLRGSGNEQFFGPGTRLTVL.

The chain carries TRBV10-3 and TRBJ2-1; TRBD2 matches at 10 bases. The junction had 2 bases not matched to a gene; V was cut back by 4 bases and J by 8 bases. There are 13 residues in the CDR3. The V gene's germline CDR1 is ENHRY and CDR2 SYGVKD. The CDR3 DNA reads TGTGCCATCAGTGCTAGCGGGAGTTATGAGCAGTTCTTC. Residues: CAISASGSYEQFF.

As DNA, the CDR3 is TGTGCCAGCAGTCTCGCGGGGGACTATGGCTACACCTTC. Translation: CASSLAGDYGYTF. The rearrangement uses TRBV2 and TRBJ1-2, with D possibly TRBD1 on 5 matching bases. The CDR3 is made up of 13 amino acids. Germline V gene data show CDR1 as SNHLY and CDR2 as FYNNEI. V shed 5 bases and J shed 3 bases, with 10 bases lying between them. Full variable domain (outside the CDR3, taken from reference TRBV2 and TRBJ1-2): EPEVTQTPSHQVTQMGQEVILRCVPISNHLYFYWYRQILGQKVEFLVSFYNNEISEKSEIFDDQFSVERPDGSNFTLKIRSTKLEDSAMYFCASSLAGDYGYTFGSGTRLTVV.

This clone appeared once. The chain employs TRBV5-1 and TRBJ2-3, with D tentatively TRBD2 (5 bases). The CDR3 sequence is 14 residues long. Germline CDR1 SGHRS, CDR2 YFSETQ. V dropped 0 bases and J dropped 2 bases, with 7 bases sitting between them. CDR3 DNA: TGCGCCAGCAGCTTGGGAGGGATCACAGATACGCAGTATTTT. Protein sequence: CASSLGGITDTQYF.

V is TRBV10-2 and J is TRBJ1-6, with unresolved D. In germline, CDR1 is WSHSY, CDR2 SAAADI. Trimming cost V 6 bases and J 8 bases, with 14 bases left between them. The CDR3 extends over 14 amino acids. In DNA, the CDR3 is TGCGCCAGCAGGGAGATCCCCGGTGATTCACCCCTCCACTTT. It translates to CASREIPGDSPLHF.

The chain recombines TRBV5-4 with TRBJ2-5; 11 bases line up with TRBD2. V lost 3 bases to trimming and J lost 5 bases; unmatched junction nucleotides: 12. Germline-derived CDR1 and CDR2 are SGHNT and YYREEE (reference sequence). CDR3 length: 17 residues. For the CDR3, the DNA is TGTGCCAGCAGCTCACCAACTAGCGGGAGAAACCGGGAGACCCAGTACTTC. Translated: CASSSPTSGRNRETQYF.